These T cell receptor beta chains were read from a single sample in a study of cytomegalovirus exposure and HLA in healthy donors. Profiling relied on immunoSEQ multiplex PCR, and the TCRdb table lists in-frame clones only, not all of them. The sample shows 150,000 to 200,000 clones, more than 65% of them seen only once. The specimen sequenced was PBMCs. These receptors originate from a girl aged 10-17 years in good health and CMV-seropositive. Each CDR3 is given without its conserved first and last residue. Fields, in order: J gene, V gene, CDR3 length, CDR3 protein.

>TRBJ2-2|TRBV5-5|16
ASSPATGGLIFTGELF
>TRBJ2-7|TRBV5-1|13
ASSTRTGTRYEQY
>TRBJ1-1|TRBV5-4|13
ASSLLGAGDTEAF
>TRBJ1-2|TRBV14|12
ASSLSQGNYGYT
>TRBJ2-1|TRBV2|11
ASGGLGYNEQF
>TRBJ2-1|TRBV6-4|13
ASSGTSGGANEQF
>TRBJ2-1|TRBV5-4|12
ASRSGTSTSEQF
>TRBJ1-1|TRBV6-5|10
ASSSVDRGAF
>TRBJ1-4|TRBV27|12
ASRLQGSGEKLF
>TRBJ2-7|TRBV6-5|11
ASKGGGFYEQY
>TRBJ1-3|TRBV6-6|14
ASKETQGISGNTIY
>TRBJ1-6|TRBV6-5|11
ASSSRDRGPRH
>TRBJ2-2|TRBV7-8|13
ASSLGGGVTGELF
>TRBJ1-1|TRBV7-2|10
ASSLSPFEAF
>TRBJ1-1|TRBV6-1|11
ASREGVAAEAF
>TRBJ1-1|TRBV11-3|16
ASSLDSRTGGEFTEAF
>TRBJ2-3|TRBV10-3|14
AIKRLAGENTDTQY
>TRBJ2-1|TRBV6-5|12
ASIPGQGVGEQF
>TRBJ1-2|TRBV7-2|13
ASSPTRQGYYGYT
>TRBJ2-7|TRBV7-6|13
ASSPLAGRSYEQY
>TRBJ2-6|TRBV5-1|14
ASSLDRSSGANVLT
>TRBJ2-3|TRBV10-3|12
AITRDRGADTQY
>TRBJ2-7|TRBV6-5|11
ASSPGLGYEQY